Given below is one T cell receptor beta chain in context. CDR1 and CDR2 from the germline V gene are MNHEY and SMNVEV (reference sequence). The V end lost 6 bases, the J end lost 4 bases, and 10 bases lay between the germline ends. This CDR3 spans 13 amino acids. The sample belongs to a study of blood T cell repertoires in COVID-19. Looking at the study overall: COVID-19 samples from acute and convalescent phases originated in the United States, Italy and Spain.

Original methodology: Amplification of reference gene primers was used by the study to estimate nucleated cell counts. Libraries were prepared by immunoSEQ multiplex PCR; TCRdb keeps only in-frame clonotypes and omits some of them. The V and J calls and clone size come from that table; D and trimming were worked out from the DNA. The sample has under 300,000 clones, 70% to 90% seen once. This clonotype was sampled from a woman aged 70-85 years with active or convalescent COVID-19. The V call is TRBV27, the J call TRBJ1-5, with D maybe TRBD1 (6 bases). Sequencing was carried out using peripheral blood. In nucleotides, the CDR3 is TGTGCCAGCAGGAATACAGGGAATCAGCCCCAGCATTTT. Protein: CASRNTGNQPQHF.